This T cell receptor beta chain derives from a study of neurological immune-mediated disorders. The making of cDNA relied on 5'RACE with 10-nucleotide random UMIs. Each sequencing run yielded over 160 million TCR-beta sequences from 15-18 subjects. MiXCR was run by TCRdb on the 5' RACE reads, yielding one entry per CDR3 protein. The table shows approximately 32,000 distinct CDR3 sequences, with 15% occurring only once. Unsorted libraries were prepared from 2 million PBMCs held at -80 C. Concerning this clonotype itself: The junction shows a germline mismatch at one end, possibly a read error.

CDR1 and CDR2 (germline): SGHRS, YFSETQ. This CDR3 comprises 16 residues. Material for sequencing was PBMCs. The chain uses TRBV5-1 and TRBJ2-1; TRBD2 matches at 11 bases. This receptor was obtained from a man between 70 and 80 years old in good health. CDR3 DNA sequence: TGCGCCAGCACCCTACTAGGGACTAGCGGTATCAATGATCAGTTCTTC. Amino acid sequence: CASTLLGTSGINDQFF. Drawing the rest from reference TRBV5-1 and TRBJ2-1, the complete variable domain is KAGVTQTPRYLIKTRGQQVTLSCSPISGHRSVSWYQQTPGQGLQFLFEYFSETQRNKGNFPGRFSGRQFSNSRSEMNVSTLELGDSALYLCASTLLGTSGINDQFFGPGTRLTVL.